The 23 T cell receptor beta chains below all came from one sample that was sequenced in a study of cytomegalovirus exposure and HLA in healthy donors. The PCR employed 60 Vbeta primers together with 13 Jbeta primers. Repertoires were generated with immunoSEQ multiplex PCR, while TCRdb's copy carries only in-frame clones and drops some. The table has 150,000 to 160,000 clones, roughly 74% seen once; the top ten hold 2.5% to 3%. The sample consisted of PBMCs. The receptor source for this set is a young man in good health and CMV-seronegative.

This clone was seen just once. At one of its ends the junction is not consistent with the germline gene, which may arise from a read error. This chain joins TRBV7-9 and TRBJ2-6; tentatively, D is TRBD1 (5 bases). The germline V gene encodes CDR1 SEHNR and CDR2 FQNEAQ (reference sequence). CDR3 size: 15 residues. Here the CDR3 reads CASSPVRSGANGLTF. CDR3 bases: TGTGCCAGCAGCCCTGTCCGATCTGGGGCCAACGGCCTGACTTTC.

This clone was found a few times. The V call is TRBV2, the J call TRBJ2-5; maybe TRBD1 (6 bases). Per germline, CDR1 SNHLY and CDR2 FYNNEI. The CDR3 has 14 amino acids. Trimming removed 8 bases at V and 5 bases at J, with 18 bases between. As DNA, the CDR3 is TGTGCCAGCTCGGACCGGGACATGGGGGAGACCCAGTACTTC. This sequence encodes CASSDRDMGETQYF.

For the CDR3, the DNA is TGTGCCAGCAGCGTAGATAAGGGACAGACGACAGATACGCAGTATTTT. Encoded protein: CASSVDKGQTTDTQYF. The chain links TRBV9 to TRBJ2-3; 7 positions match TRBD1. The CDR3 has 16 residues. Germline-derived CDR1 and CDR2 are SGDLS and YYNGEE. The J segment lost 3 bases and the V segment lost 0 bases, leaving 7 bases of the junction unmatched.

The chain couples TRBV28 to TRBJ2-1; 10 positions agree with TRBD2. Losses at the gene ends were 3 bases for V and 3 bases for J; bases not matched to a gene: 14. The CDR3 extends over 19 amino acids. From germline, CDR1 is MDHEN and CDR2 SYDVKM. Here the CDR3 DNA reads TGTGCCAGCAGTTTTCAAGGACACCGGACTAGCGGTCTCTACAATGAGCAGTTCTTC. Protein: CASSFQGHRTSGLYNEQFF.

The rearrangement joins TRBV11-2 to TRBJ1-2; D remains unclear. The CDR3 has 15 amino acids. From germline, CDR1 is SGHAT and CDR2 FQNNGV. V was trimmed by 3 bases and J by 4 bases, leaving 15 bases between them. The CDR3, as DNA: TGTGCCAGCAGCTTTCCCTGGGCCCGGATCTATGGCTACACCTTC. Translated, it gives CASSFPWARIYGYTF.

The CDR3 DNA reads TGTGCCAGTAGTATAAGGCCCCTAGGGAGCGGGGGGCAGAGCTCCTACAATGAGCAGTTCTTC. This sequence encodes CASSIRPLGSGGQSSYNEQFF. The chain employs TRBV19 and TRBJ2-1; 9 positions match TRBD2. The germline gives CDR1 LNHDA, CDR2 SQIVND (reference sequence). The CDR3 runs to 21 residues. J gave up 0 bases and V 2 bases, and 17 bases lay outside the gene matches.

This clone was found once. Here the CDR3 reads CAIRGQGQRNEQFF. The CDR3 nucleotides are TGTGCCATCAGGGGGCAAGGGCAGCGCAATGAGCAGTTCTTC. The J gene is TRBJ2-1, the V gene TRBV10-3; D may be TRBD1 (5 bases). Between the trimmed V and J ends, which lost 6 bases and 6 bases, there was a span of 15 bases. The CDR3 covers 14 residues. The germline gives CDR1 ENHRY, CDR2 SYGVKD.

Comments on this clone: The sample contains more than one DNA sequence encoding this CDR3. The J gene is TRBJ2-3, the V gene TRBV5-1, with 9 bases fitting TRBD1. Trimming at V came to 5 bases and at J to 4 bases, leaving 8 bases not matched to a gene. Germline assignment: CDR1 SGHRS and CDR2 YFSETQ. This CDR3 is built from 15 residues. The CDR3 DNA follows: TGCGCCAGCAGTGTCGGACAGGGGATAGCAGATACGCAGTATTTT. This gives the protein CASSVGQGIADTQYF.

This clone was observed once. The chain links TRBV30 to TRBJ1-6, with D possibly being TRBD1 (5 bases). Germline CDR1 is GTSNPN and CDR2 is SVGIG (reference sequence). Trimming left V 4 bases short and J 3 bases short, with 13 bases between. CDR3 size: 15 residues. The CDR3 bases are TGTGCCTGGACCATCGACAGCCGCTATAATTCACCCCTCCACTTT. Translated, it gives CAWTIDSRYNSPLHF.

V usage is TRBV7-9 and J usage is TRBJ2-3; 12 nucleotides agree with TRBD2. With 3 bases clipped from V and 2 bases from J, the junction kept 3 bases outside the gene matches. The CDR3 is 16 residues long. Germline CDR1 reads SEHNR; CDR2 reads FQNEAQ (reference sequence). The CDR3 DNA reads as TGTGCCAGCAGCTTCCTAGCGGGGGGGCCCACAGATACGCAGTATTTT. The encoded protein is CASSFLAGGPTDTQYF.

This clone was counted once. The CDR3 spells CASSPLVKETQYF. CDR3 sequence (DNA): TGTGCCAGCAGCCCGCTAGTTAAGGAGACCCAGTACTTC. V is TRBV7-9 and J is TRBJ2-5; D not certain. Germline V gene sequence: CDR1 SEHNR, CDR2 FQNEAQ (reference sequence). V was shortened by 5 bases and J by 5 bases, with 12 bases between the two germline ends. The CDR3 is 13 residues long.

The CDR3 nucleotides are TGTGCCAGCAGCTTAGCGGGTACTCTAGCCTACGAGCAGTACGTC. Its translation is CASSLAGTLAYEQYV. The rearrangement joins TRBV7-8 to TRBJ2-7; D remains unclear. From germline, CDR1 is SGHVS and CDR2 FQNEAQ. This CDR3 is 15 amino acids long. The V end was cut by 0 bases, the J end by 2 bases, with 11 bases between.

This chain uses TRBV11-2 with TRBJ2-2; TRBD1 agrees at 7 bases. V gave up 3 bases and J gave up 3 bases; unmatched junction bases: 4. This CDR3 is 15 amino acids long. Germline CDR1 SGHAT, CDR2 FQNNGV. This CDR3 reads CASSLTGKYTGELFF. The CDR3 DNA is TGTGCCAGCAGCTTGACAGGGAAATACACCGGGGAGCTGTTTTTT.

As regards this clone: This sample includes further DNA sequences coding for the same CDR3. The CDR3 DNA follows: TGCGCCAGCAGCTTGGAACTGCCAAACACTGAAGCTTTCTTT. The encoded protein is CASSLELPNTEAFF. This chain links TRBV5-1 with TRBJ1-1; D gene unclear. V lost 0 bases and J 2 bases, leaving 8 bases between the germline ends. Germline lookup yields CDR1 SGHRS and CDR2 YFSETQ. CDR3 size: 14 residues.

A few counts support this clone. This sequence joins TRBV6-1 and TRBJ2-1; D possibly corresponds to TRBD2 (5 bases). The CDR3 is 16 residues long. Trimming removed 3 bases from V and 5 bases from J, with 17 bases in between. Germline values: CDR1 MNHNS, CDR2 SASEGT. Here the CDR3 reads CASSEIGRIPDNEQFF. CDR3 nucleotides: TGTGCCAGCAGTGAGATAGGGAGAATTCCAGACAATGAGCAGTTCTTC.

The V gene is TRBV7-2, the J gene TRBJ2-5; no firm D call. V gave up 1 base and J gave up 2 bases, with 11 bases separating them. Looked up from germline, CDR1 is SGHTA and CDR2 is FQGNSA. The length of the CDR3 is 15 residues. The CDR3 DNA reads TGTGCCAGCAGCTTAGGGGTAGAGCGACAAGAGACCCAGTACTTC. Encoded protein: CASSLGVERQETQYF.

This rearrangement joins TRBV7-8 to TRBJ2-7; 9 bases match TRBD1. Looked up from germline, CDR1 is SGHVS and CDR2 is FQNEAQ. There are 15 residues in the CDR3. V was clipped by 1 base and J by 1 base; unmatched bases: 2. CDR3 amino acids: CASSLGGQGSYEQYV. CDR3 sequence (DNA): TGTGCCAGCAGCTTAGGGGGACAGGGATCCTACGAGCAGTACGTC.

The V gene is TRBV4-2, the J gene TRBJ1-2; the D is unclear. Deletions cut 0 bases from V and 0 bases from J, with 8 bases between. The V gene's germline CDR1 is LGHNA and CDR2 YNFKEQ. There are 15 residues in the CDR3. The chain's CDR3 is CASSQEGRTNYGYTF. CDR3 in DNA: TGTGCCAGCAGCCAAGAGGGGAGGACTAACTATGGCTACACCTTC.

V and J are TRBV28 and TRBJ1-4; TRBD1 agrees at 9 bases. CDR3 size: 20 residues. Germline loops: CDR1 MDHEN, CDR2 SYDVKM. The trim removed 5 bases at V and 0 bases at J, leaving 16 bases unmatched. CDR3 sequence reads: CASSPRVWDRAFSTNEKLFF. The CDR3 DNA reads TGTGCCAGCAGTCCCCGTGTCTGGGACAGGGCCTTCTCAACTAATGAAAAACTGTTTTTT.

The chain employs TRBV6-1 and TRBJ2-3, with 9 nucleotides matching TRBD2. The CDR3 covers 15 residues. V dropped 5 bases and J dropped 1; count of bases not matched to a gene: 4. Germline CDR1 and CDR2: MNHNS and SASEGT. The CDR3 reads CASSQRTSGTDTQYF. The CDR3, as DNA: TGTGCCAGCAGTCAGCGGACTAGCGGCACAGATACGCAGTATTTT.

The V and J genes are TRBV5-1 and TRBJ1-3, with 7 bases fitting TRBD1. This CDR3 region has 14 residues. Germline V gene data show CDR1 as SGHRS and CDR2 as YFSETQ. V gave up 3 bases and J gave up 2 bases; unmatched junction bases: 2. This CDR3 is CASSSGTAGNTIYF. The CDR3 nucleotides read TGCGCCAGCAGCTCCGGGACAGCTGGAAACACCATATATTTT. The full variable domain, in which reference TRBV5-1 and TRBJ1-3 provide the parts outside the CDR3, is KAGVTQTPRYLIKTRGQQVTLSCSPISGHRSVSWYQQTPGQGLQFLFEYFSETQRNKGNFPGRFSGRQFSNSRSEMNVSTLELGDSALYLCASSSGTAGNTIYFGEGSWLTVV.

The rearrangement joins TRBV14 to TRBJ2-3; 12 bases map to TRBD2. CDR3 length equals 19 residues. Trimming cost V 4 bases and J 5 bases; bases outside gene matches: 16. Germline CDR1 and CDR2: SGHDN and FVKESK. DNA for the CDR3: TGTGCCAGCAGCCTCGGGACTAGCGGGTATGGCCCTTTTAGAGATACGCAGTATTTT. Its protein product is CASSLGTSGYGPFRDTQYF.

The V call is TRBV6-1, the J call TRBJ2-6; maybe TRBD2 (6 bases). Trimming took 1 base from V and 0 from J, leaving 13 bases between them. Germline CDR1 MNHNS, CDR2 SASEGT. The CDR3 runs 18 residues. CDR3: CASSEVGTELSGANVLTF. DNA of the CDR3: TGTGCCAGCAGTGAAGTGGGGACTGAACTCTCTGGGGCCAACGTCCTGACTTTC.